These 10 T cell receptor beta chains were sequenced from one sample in a study of cytomegalovirus exposure and HLA in healthy donors. In the PCR, 60 Vbeta and 13 Jbeta primers were used. Libraries were prepared by immunoSEQ multiplex PCR; TCRdb keeps only in-frame clonotypes and omits some of them. This sample has approximately 130,000 clones; around 75% occur once, and the top ten carry approximately 9.1%. Material: PBMCs. The receptors were sampled from a woman aged 45-65 years in good health and CMV-seropositive.

The J gene is TRBJ1-2, the V gene TRBV5-1, with a possible D match to TRBD1 (5 bases). The CDR3 runs 15 residues. The V end was cut by 0 bases, the J end by 12 bases, with 21 bases between. Per germline, CDR1 SGHRS and CDR2 YFSETQ. The CDR3: CASSLAPGRVVLDTF. The CDR3 bases are TGCGCCAGCAGCTTGGCGCCAGGGAGGGTAGTGCTGGACACCTTC.

V is TRBV7-9 and J is TRBJ2-1; 8 bases are shared with TRBD2. This CDR3 is 18 amino acids long. Germline V gives CDR1 SEHNR, CDR2 FQNEAQ (reference sequence). With 5 bases clipped from V and 0 bases from J, the junction kept 12 bases outside the gene matches. The CDR3 DNA follows: TGTGCCAGCAGCCTATCTAGCGGGTTAATGAGCTCCTACAATGAGCAGTTCTTC. The encoded protein is CASSLSSGLMSSYNEQFF.

This clone has a handful of counts. The gene calls are TRBV6-4 and TRBJ1-2, with D maybe TRBD1 (5 bases). The V gene's germline CDR1 is MRHNA and CDR2 SNTAGT. Trimming removed 6 bases at V and 5 bases at J, with 19 bases between. The CDR3 is 15 amino acids. CDR3 residues: CASRTDSRKGYGYTF. The CDR3 nucleotides are TGTGCCAGCAGGACCGACAGTCGAAAGGGGTATGGCTACACCTTC.

This clone was recorded only once. The chain joins TRBV5-1 to TRBJ2-3, with 11 nucleotides matching TRBD2. The V gene's germline CDR1 is SGHRS and CDR2 YFSETQ. Trimming took 4 bases from V and 5 from J; bases not matched to a gene: 3. The CDR3 is made up of 14 amino acids. In DNA, the CDR3 is TGCGCCAGCAGCGGCGGACTAGCGGGAGATACGCAGTATTTT. Translation gives CASSGGLAGDTQYF. The full variable domain, in which reference TRBV5-1 and TRBJ2-3 provide the parts outside the CDR3, is KAGVTQTPRYLIKTRGQQVTLSCSPISGHRSVSWYQQTPGQGLQFLFEYFSETQRNKGNFPGRFSGRQFSNSRSEMNVSTLELGDSALYLCASSGGLAGDTQYFGPGTRLTVL.

This chain links TRBV4-2 with TRBJ2-2; 10 nucleotides align to TRBD2. The germline gives CDR1 LGHNA, CDR2 YNFKEQ. This CDR3 spans 16 amino acids. V lost 1 base and J lost 7; bases outside the gene matches: 6. CDR3 loop: CASSQASGGDDGELFF. The CDR3 nucleotides are TGTGCCAGCAGCCAAGCGAGCGGGGGGGATGACGGGGAGCTGTTTTTT.

The chain carries TRBV7-9 and TRBJ2-3, with TRBD1 matching over 10 bases. V was pared by 4 bases and J by 3 bases, with 10 bases of the junction left unmatched. Germline-derived CDR1 and CDR2 are SEHNR and FQNEAQ (reference sequence). The CDR3 is 17 residues long. Here the CDR3 DNA reads TGTGCCAGCAGCTCCCTACGGGACAGGGGTTATACAGATACGCAGTATTTT. Its translation: CASSSLRDRGYTDTQYF.

The rearrangement links TRBV6-5 to TRBJ2-2; 11 bases agree with TRBD2. V dropped 4 bases and J dropped 6; count of bases not matched to a gene: 4. This CDR3 contains 15 residues. The V gene's germline CDR1 is MNHEY and CDR2 SVGAGI. The CDR3 reads CASSSLAGVPGELFF. CDR3 nucleotide sequence: TGTGCCAGCAGTTCACTAGCGGGGGTTCCCGGGGAGCTGTTTTTT.

This chain joins TRBV6-5 and TRBJ1-2, with D possibly TRBD1 on 5 matching bases. The length of the CDR3 is 16 residues. The germline V gene encodes CDR1 MNHEY and CDR2 SVGAGI. The V end lost 2 bases, the J end lost 10 bases, and 23 bases lay between the germline ends. The CDR3 reads CASSYGPLQVAKDYTF. DNA for the CDR3: TGTGCCAGCAGTTACGGCCCATTACAGGTCGCCAAAGACTACACCTTC.

The chain uses TRBV5-1 and TRBJ2-1; D may be TRBD2 (6 bases). The CDR3 loop spans 14 amino acids. From germline, CDR1 is SGHRS and CDR2 YFSETQ. With 2 bases removed from V and 3 bases from J, the gap between germline ends came to 9 bases. The CDR3 reads CASSFQGGYNEQFF. The DNA of the CDR3 is TGCGCCAGCAGCTTCCAGGGAGGCTACAATGAGCAGTTCTTC.

To note about this clone: Different DNA sequences within this sample yield the same CDR3. This sequence joins TRBV19 and TRBJ2-3; 7 positions agree with TRBD2. V lost 5 bases and J lost 3; bases outside the gene matches: 5. The CDR3 has 14 amino acids. Germline-derived CDR1 and CDR2 are LNHDA and SQIVND (reference sequence). CDR3 loop: CASSDRGVTDTQYF. DNA for the CDR3: TGTGCCAGTAGTGACCGGGGGGTAACAGATACGCAGTATTTT. Full variable domain (missing parts from reference TRBV19 and TRBJ2-3): DGGITQSPKYLFRKEGQNVTLSCEQNLNHDAMYWYRQDPGQGLRLIYYSQIVNDFQKGDIAEGYSVSREKKESFPLTVTSAQKNPTAFYLCASSDRGVTDTQYFGPGTRLTVL.